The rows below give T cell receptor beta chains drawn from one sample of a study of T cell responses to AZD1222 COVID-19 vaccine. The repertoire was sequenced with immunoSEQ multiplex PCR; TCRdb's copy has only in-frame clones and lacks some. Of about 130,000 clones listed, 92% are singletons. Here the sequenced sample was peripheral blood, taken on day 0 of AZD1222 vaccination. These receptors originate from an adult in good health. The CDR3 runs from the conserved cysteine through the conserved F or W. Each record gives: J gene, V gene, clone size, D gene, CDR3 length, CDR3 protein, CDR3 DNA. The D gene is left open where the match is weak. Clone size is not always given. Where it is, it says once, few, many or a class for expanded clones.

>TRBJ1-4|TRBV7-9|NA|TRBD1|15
CASSLEGGMGEKLFF
TGTGCCAGCAGCTTAGAAGGGGGCATGGGTGAAAAACTGTTTTTT
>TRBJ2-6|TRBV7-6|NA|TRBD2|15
CASSPGGTGANVLTF
TGTGCCAGCAGCCCGGGGGGGACTGGGGCCAACGTCCTGACTTTC
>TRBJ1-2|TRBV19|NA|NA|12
CACSRWGGGYTF
TGTGCCTGCAGCAGATGGGGGGGTGGCTACACCTTC
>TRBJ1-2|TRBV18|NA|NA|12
CASSLMFYGYTF
TGTGCCAGCTCCCTTATGTTCTATGGCTACACCTTC
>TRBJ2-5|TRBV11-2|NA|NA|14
CASSPGLDQETQYF
TGTGCCAGCAGCCCGGGGCTCGATCAAGAGACCCAGTACTTC
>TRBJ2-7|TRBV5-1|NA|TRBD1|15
CASSLVGTGAYEQYF
TGCGCCAGCAGCTTGGTCGGGACAGGGGCCTACGAGCAGTACTTC
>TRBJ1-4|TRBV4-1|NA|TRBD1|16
CASSLTGQGSNEKLFF
TGCGCCAGCAGCTTGACGGGACAGGGCTCGAATGAAAAACTGTTTTTT
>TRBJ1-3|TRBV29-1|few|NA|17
CSAPGWEHTSSGNTIYF
TGCAGCGCCCCGGGGTGGGAGCATACTTCATCTGGAAACACCATATATTTT
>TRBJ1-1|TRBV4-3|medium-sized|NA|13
CASSQEVSTEAFF
TGCGCCAGCAGCCAGGAAGTGAGCACTGAAGCTTTCTTT
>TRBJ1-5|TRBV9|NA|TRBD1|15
CASSVGQGADQPQHF
TGTGCCAGCAGCGTAGGCCAGGGGGCCGATCAGCCCCAGCATTTT
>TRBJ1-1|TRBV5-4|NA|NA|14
CASSLVGPNTEAFF
TGTGCCAGCAGCTTGGTGGGACCGAACACTGAAGCTTTCTTT
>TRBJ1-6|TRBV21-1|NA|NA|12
CASSMPGVGLHF
TGTGCCAGCAGCATGCCTGGGGTGGGCCTCCACTTT
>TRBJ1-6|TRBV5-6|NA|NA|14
CASSPGAYNSPLHF
TGTGCCAGCAGCCCAGGGGCCTACAATTCACCCCTCCACTTT
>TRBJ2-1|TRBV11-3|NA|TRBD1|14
CASSLETGANEQFF
TGTGCCAGCAGCTTGGAGACAGGGGCTAATGAGCAGTTCTTC
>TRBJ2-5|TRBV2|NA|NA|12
CASCEEQETQYF
TGTGCCAGCTGTGAGGAGCAAGAGACCCAGTACTTC
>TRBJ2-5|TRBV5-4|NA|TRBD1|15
CASSFTGQGRETQYF
TGTGCCAGCAGCTTTACTGGACAGGGAAGAGAAACCCAGTACTTC
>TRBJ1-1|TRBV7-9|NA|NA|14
CASSLRGGDTEAFF
TGTGCCAGCAGCTTACGAGGGGGGGACACTGAAGCTTTCTTT
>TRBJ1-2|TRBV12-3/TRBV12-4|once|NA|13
CASTLSYLGGYTF
TGTGCCAGCACCTTAAGTTACCTGGGAGGCTACACCTTC
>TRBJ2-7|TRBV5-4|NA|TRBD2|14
CASSFAGGSYEQYF
TGTGCCAGCAGCTTCGCGGGGGGCTCCTACGAGCAGTACTTC
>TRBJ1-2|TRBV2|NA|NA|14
CASSGGMSLYGYTF
TGTGCCAGCAGCGGAGGGATGTCCCTCTATGGCTACACCTTC
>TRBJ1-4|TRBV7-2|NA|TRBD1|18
CASSLRPYRGTTNEKLFF
TGTGCCAGCAGCTTACGTCCGTACAGGGGTACAACTAATGAAAAACTGTTTTTT
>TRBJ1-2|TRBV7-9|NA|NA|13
CASSRYPGGGYTF
TGTGCCAGCAGTCGTTACCCCGGGGGAGGCTACACCTTC
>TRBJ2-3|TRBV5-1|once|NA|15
CASSSTASGTDTQYF
TGCGCCAGCAGCTCTACCGCTTCCGGGACAGATACGCAGTATTTT
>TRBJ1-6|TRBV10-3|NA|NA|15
CAISDRGSYNSPLHF
TGTGCCATCAGTGACCGGGGCTCCTATAATTCACCCCTCCACTTT
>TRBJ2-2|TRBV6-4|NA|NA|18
CASSDPDGTHLGTGELFF
TGTGCCAGCAGTGACCCGGATGGGACGCACTTGGGTACCGGGGAGCTGTTTTTT
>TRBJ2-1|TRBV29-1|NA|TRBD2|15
CSVEGLAGDYNEQFF
TGCAGCGTTGAAGGCCTGGCGGGAGACTACAATGAGCAGTTCTTC
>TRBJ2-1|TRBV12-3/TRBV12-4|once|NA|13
CASSLVRGRGLFF
TGTGCCAGCAGTTTAGTCCGAGGGAGAGGGCTGTTCTTC
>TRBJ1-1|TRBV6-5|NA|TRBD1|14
CASSPTTGYTEAFF
TGTGCCAGCAGCCCCACGACAGGGTACACTGAAGCTTTCTTT
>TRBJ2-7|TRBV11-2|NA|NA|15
CASSSRDKNPYEQYF
TGTGCCAGCAGCTCACGGGACAAAAACCCCTACGAGCAGTACTTC
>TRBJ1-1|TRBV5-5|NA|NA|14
CASSLLRLRGDGFF
TGTGCCAGCAGCTTGTTACGACTGAGGGGGGATGGGTTCTTT